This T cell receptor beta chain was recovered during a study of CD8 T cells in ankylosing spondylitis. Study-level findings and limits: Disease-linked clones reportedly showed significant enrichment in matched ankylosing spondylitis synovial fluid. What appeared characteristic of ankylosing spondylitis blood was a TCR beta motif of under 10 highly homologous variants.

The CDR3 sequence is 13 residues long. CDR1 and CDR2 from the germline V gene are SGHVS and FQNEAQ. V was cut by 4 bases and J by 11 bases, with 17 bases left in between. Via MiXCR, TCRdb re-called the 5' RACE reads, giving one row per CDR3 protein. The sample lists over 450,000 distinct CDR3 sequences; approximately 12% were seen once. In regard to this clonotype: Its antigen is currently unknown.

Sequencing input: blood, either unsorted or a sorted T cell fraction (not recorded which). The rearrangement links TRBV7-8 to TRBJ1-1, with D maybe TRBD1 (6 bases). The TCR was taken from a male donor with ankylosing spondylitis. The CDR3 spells CASSSATGPGAFF. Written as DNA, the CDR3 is TGTGCCAGCAGCTCCGCGACAGGTCCGGGGGCTTTCTTT.